The 25 T cell receptor beta chains in this list originate from one sample, sequenced in a study of cytomegalovirus exposure and HLA in healthy donors. The PCR used 60 Vbeta and 13 Jbeta primers. Sequencing used immunoSEQ multiplex PCR; TCRdb keeps in-frame clones, though not all of them. Its listing shows 70,000 to 100,000 clones. The sequenced sample was PBMCs. The receptor set was obtained from a girl between 5 and 17 years old in good health and CMV-seropositive.

This chain uses TRBV5-4 with TRBJ2-3; 9 positions match TRBD1. Germline V lookup: CDR1 SGHNT, CDR2 YYREEE (reference sequence). The junction had 5 bases not matched to a gene; V was cut back by 1 base and J by 5 bases. The length of the CDR3 is 15 residues. This CDR3 is CASSLRQGEGDTQYF. CDR3 DNA sequence: TGTGCCAGCAGCTTGCGACAGGGGGAGGGAGATACGCAGTATTTT.

The V and J genes are TRBV7-2 and TRBJ1-5; no clear D. CDR3 length: 17 amino acids. V gave up 1 base and J gave up 1 base, with 14 bases separating them. The germline CDR1 and CDR2 sequences are SGHTA and FQGNSA. The CDR3 region has the DNA TGTGCCAGCAGCTTAGGGGTGGGCGGGAGGAGCAATCAGCCCCAGCATTTT. Translating gives CASSLGVGGRSNQPQHF.

Here the CDR3 reads CASSPGRGNTIYF. DNA of the CDR3: TGTGCCAGCAGCCCCGGTCGCGGAAACACCATATATTTT. This chain links TRBV7-9 with TRBJ1-3; D ambiguous. V was trimmed by 5 bases and J by 4 bases, leaving 9 bases between them. Looked up from germline, CDR1 is SEHNR and CDR2 is FQNEAQ (reference sequence). The CDR3 is 13 residues long.

V and J are TRBV7-6 and TRBJ2-7; 9 positions match TRBD2. The ends lost 5 bases at V and 6 bases at J; junction bases unmatched: 11. The CDR3 spans 15 residues. Germline CDR1 and CDR2: SGHVS and FNYEAQ. CDR3 nucleotides: TGTGCCAGCAGCGTGTCACTAGCGGGTTTCCCCGAGCAGTACTTC. Protein sequence: CASSVSLAGFPEQYF.

The chain has TRBV7-9 and TRBJ1-3; a possible D gene is TRBD1 (6 bases). CDR3 size: 18 residues. V shed 2 bases and J shed 5 bases, with 22 bases lying between them. From germline, CDR1 is SEHNR and CDR2 FQNEAQ (reference sequence). The CDR3 region has the DNA TGTGCCAGCAGCTTATTAGACGATTGGGGGCCGACTAGAAACACCATATATTTT. It translates to CASSLLDDWGPTRNTIYF.

In nucleotides, the CDR3 is TGTGCCAGCAGCACCGGACAGGGAACGGCTGAAGCTTTCTTT. Translating gives CASSTGQGTAEAFF. The rearrangement uses TRBV5-6 and TRBJ1-1, with TRBD1 identical over 8 bases. The CDR3 consists of 14 residues. CDR1 and CDR2 (germline): SGHDT, YYEEEE. V trimming: 4 bases; J trimming: 6 bases; junction bases outside the gene matches: 8.

Worth noting for this clone: The germline gene is not matched at one end of the junction; a read error may be the cause. The CDR3 is CASSQTGANTEDFF. The CDR3 nucleotides read TGCGCCAGCAGCCAAACAGGGGCGAACACTGAAGATTTCTTT. V is TRBV4-1 and J is TRBJ1-1, with TRBD1 matching 7 bases. The CDR3 loop spans 14 amino acids. In germline, CDR1 is MGHRA, CDR2 YSYEKL.

The V and J genes are TRBV4-2 and TRBJ2-3; 8 positions match TRBD2. Unmatched junction bases numbered 10, after V lost 4 bases and J lost 4 bases. The CDR3 runs to 16 residues. In germline, CDR1 is LGHNA, CDR2 YNFKEQ. CDR3 in amino acids: CASSPQAGEVPDTQYF. The CDR3 bases are TGTGCCAGCAGCCCCCAAGCGGGGGAGGTGCCAGATACGCAGTATTTT.

The chain uses TRBV19 and TRBJ2-1; D gene uncertain. This CDR3 has 15 amino acids. Germline CDR1 reads LNHDA; CDR2 reads SQIVND (reference sequence). The ends were cut back, 2 bases at V and 0 bases at J, with 8 bases in the middle. CDR3 in DNA: TGTGCCAGTAGTATAAAACGGAGCTCCTACAATGAGCAGTTCTTC. Translated, it gives CASSIKRSSYNEQFF.

V and J are TRBV29-1 and TRBJ2-5; weak D call: TRBD1 (8 bases). CDR1 and CDR2 from the germline V gene are SQVTM and ANQGSEA. Deletions cut 3 bases from V and 0 bases from J, with 23 bases between. This CDR3 contains 18 residues. Here the CDR3 DNA reads TGCAGCGTTGACGACAGGGGAGGAAGCGGGGAGTACCAAGAGACCCAGTACTTC. This sequence encodes CSVDDRGGSGEYQETQYF. The full variable domain, completed using reference TRBV29-1 and TRBJ2-5, is SAVISQKPSRDICQRGTSLTIQCQVDSQVTMMFWYRQQPGQSLTLIATANQGSEATYESGFVIDKFPISRPNLTFSTLTVSNMSPEDSSIYLCSVDDRGGSGEYQETQYFGPGTRLLVL.

This chain links TRBV4-1 with TRBJ2-7; the D gene is possibly TRBD1 (6 bases). Germline CDR1 reads MGHRA; CDR2 reads YSYEKL. The CDR3 has 14 residues. CDR3 in DNA: TGCGCCAGCAGCCAAGACGTTAGGACAGACATATCGGTCGTC. The encoded protein is CASSQDVRTDISVV.

The gene calls are TRBV2 and TRBJ2-7; 8 bases map to TRBD1. Unmatched junction bases numbered 3, after V lost 11 bases and J lost 3 bases. Germline CDR1 is SNHLY and CDR2 is FYNNEI. The CDR3 extends over 11 amino acids. CDR3 protein: CAGGQGYEQYF. In DNA, the CDR3 is TGTGCCGGCGGACAGGGCTACGAGCAGTACTTC.

The chain employs TRBV6-5 and TRBJ2-5, with a weak D call TRBD1 (5 bases). V lost 5 bases, J lost 5 bases, and 15 bases lay in between. This CDR3 is 14 amino acids long. CDR1 and CDR2 (germline): MNHEY, SVGAGI. The DNA for the CDR3 is TGTGCCAGCAGTCAACTTGGCAGGGATGAGACCCAGTACTTC. Translation: CASSQLGRDETQYF.

The chain carries TRBV29-1 and TRBJ1-1; D is ambiguous. The CDR3 is made up of 12 amino acids. Germline loops: CDR1 SQVTM, CDR2 ANQGSEA. Between the trimmed V and J ends, which lost 7 bases and 4 bases, there was a span of 13 bases. CDR3: CSAVAGSTEAFF. Here the CDR3 DNA reads TGCAGCGCCGTCGCGGGTAGCACTGAAGCTTTCTTT.

This chain joins TRBV5-1 and TRBJ1-6; weak D call: TRBD1 (6 bases). CDR1 and CDR2 from the germline V gene are SGHRS and YFSETQ. This CDR3 contains 14 residues. The germline V and J ends were trimmed by 7 bases and 9 bases, with 17 bases remaining between them. The CDR3 is CASWGGTVASPLHF. The CDR3 bases are TGCGCCAGCTGGGGGGGCACGGTTGCTTCACCCCTCCACTTT.

This chain's CDR3 is CSAPLTGELFF. DNA for the CDR3: TGCAGTGCTCCCCTCACCGGGGAGCTGTTTTTT. This chain uses TRBV20-1 with TRBJ2-2; unclear D gene. The CDR3 loop spans 11 amino acids. V lost 5 bases to trimming and J lost 4 bases, with 5 bases between them. CDR1 and CDR2 from the germline V gene are DFQATT and SNEGSKA (reference sequence).

V gene TRBV7-9 combines with J gene TRBJ2-7, with TRBD1 matching over 12 bases. Germline CDR1 reads SEHNR; CDR2 reads FQNEAQ (reference sequence). After removal of 5 bases from V and 3 bases from J, the junction contained 8 bases not matched to a gene. The CDR3 is made up of 16 amino acids. The chain's CDR3 is CASSVGTGGADYEQYF. CDR3 DNA sequence: TGTGCCAGCAGCGTCGGGACAGGGGGCGCCGACTACGAGCAGTACTTC.

V and J are TRBV9 and TRBJ2-1, with 7 bases lining up with TRBD2. The trim removed 0 bases at V and 5 bases at J, leaving 5 bases unmatched. The CDR3 covers 15 residues. Germline V gene sequence: CDR1 SGDLS, CDR2 YYNGEE. The CDR3 DNA reads as TGTGCCAGCAGCGTAGGAACTAGCGCCGACAATGAGCAGTTCTTC. Amino acids: CASSVGTSADNEQFF.

The V and J genes are TRBV11-2 and TRBJ2-5, with unresolved D. CDR1 and CDR2 (germline): SGHAT, FQNNGV. Trimming removed 5 bases from V and 5 bases from J, with 21 bases in between. The CDR3 is made up of 16 amino acids. The CDR3 DNA sequence: TGTGCCAGCAGCATACGGTACCGAGGCCCCGAGGAGACCCAGTACTTC. The encoded protein is CASSIRYRGPEETQYF.

This sequence joins TRBV11-3 and TRBJ1-1; D is possibly TRBD1 (6 bases). Trimming cost V 1 base and J 7 bases, with 16 bases left between them. The germline CDR1 and CDR2 sequences are SGHNT and YENEEA. The length of the CDR3 is 15 residues. Here the CDR3 DNA reads TGTGCCAGCAGCTTAGGGTTATCAGGGGAGATTGAAGCTTTCTTT. It translates to CASSLGLSGEIEAFF.

The V and J genes are TRBV30 and TRBJ2-3; 8 bases align to TRBD2. CDR1 and CDR2 from the germline V gene are GTSNPN and SVGIG (reference sequence). J gave up 1 base and V 7 bases, and 4 bases lay outside the gene matches. The length of the CDR3 is 13 residues. CDR3 in DNA: TGTGCCTTACTAGCGGAGTGCACAGATACGCAGTATTTT. This encodes CALLAECTDTQYF.

V and J are TRBV11-1 and TRBJ2-7; 8 nucleotides agree with TRBD1. CDR1 is SGHAT, CDR2 FQDESV, per germline (reference sequence). V gave up 5 bases and J gave up 1 base; unmatched junction bases: 4. The CDR3 sequence is 14 residues long. CDR3 in DNA: TGTGCCAGCAGCCGGAGGGACAGGTCCTACGAGCAGTACTTC. The encoded protein is CASSRRDRSYEQYF.

The chain joins TRBV10-3 to TRBJ1-2; 9 nucleotides line up with TRBD1. The CDR3 has 13 amino acids. The germline V gene encodes CDR1 ENHRY and CDR2 SYGVKD. The J segment lost 6 bases and the V segment lost 2 bases, leaving 1 base of the junction unmatched. The chain's CDR3 is CAISEGTGNGYTF. DNA of the CDR3: TGTGCCATCAGTGAGGGGACAGGGAATGGCTACACCTTC.

V usage is TRBV5-1 and J usage is TRBJ2-1; TRBD2 matches at 10 bases. The CDR3 extends over 16 amino acids. The V gene end was trimmed by 0 bases and the J gene end by 5 bases; junction bases not matched to a gene: 5. The germline CDR1 and CDR2 sequences are SGHRS and YFSETQ. CDR3 loop: CASSLAELAGNNEQFF. Written as DNA, the CDR3 is TGCGCCAGCAGCTTGGCCGAACTAGCGGGGAACAATGAGCAGTTCTTC. Looking up the rest from reference TRBV5-1 and TRBJ2-1 gives the full variable domain: KAGVTQTPRYLIKTRGQQVTLSCSPISGHRSVSWYQQTPGQGLQFLFEYFSETQRNKGNFPGRFSGRQFSNSRSEMNVSTLELGDSALYLCASSLAELAGNNEQFFGPGTRLTVL.

The chain recombines TRBV28 with TRBJ2-7; 15 bases map to TRBD2. This CDR3 is built from 15 residues. The J segment lost 3 bases and the V segment lost 7 bases, leaving 4 bases of the junction unmatched. CDR1 is MDHEN, CDR2 SYDVKM, per germline. CDR3 coding DNA: TGTGCCAGCACCGGACTAGCGGGGGGGGTCTACGAGCAGTACGTC. The encoded protein is CASTGLAGGVYEQYV.